What follows describes a single TCR beta chain. Antigen specificity is unknown. TCRdb itself ran the 5' RACE reads through MiXCR, one entry per CDR3 protein. The repertoire includes about 300,000 distinct CDR3 sequences, just under 20% of them detected once, and 20% to 25% sits in the top ten. The record originates from a study of T-cell memory formation after mild COVID-19. Whole-study findings and limits: Memory from before infection featured some responding clones, which suggests cross-reactive memory joined. Among clones peaking at day 37 in the second wave, SARS-CoV-2 specificity remained unconfirmed. CD8+ contracting clones occupied EMRA, while CD4+ ones occupied mainly CM and EM. Clones that contracted from day 15 to 85 were balanced CD4/CD8, while later expanders leaned CD4+.

Germline CDR1 is SEHNR and CDR2 is FQNEAQ (reference sequence). The CDR3 has 14 residues. Trimming pared 2 bases from V and 7 bases from J, leaving 9 bases between. Material for sequencing was PBMCs or a T cell subset sorted from them (not recorded which). The receptor was derived from a man aged 18 to 30 who had mild COVID-19 (a few samples of this study predate the infection). Cell type and time point are not known. The rearrangement uses TRBV7-9 and TRBJ1-6; D ambiguous. CDR3 amino acids: CASSLTGRNSPLHF. DNA for the CDR3: TGTGCCAGCAGCTTAACCGGCCGGAATTCACCCCTCCACTTT. Based on the CDR3 plus reference TRBV7-9 and TRBJ1-6, the full variable domain is DTGVSQNPRHKITKRGQNVTFRCDPISEHNRLYWYRQTLGQGPEFLTYFQNEAQLEKSRLLSDRFSAERPKGSFSTLEIQRTEQGDSAMYLCASSLTGRNSPLHFGNGTRLTVT.